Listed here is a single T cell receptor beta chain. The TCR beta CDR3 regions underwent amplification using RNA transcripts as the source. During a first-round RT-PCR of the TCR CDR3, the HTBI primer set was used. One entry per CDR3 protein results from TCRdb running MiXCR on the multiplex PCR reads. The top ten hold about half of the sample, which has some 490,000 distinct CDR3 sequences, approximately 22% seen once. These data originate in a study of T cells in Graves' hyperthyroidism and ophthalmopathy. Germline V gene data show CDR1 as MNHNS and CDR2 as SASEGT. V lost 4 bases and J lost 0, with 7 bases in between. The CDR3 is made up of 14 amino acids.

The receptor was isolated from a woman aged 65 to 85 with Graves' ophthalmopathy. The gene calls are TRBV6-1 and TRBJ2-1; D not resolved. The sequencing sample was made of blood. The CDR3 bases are TGTGCCAGCAGTGGAGTACTCTCCTACAATGAGCAGTTCTTC. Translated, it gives CASSGVLSYNEQFF.